The 17 T cell receptor beta chains reported below all come from one sample, sequenced in a study of post-analysis software for immune sequencing data. The library was made from cDNA and included unique molecular identifiers. TCRdb reprocessed the PCR reads via MiXCR and lists one record per CDR3 protein. This table holds about 160,000 distinct CDR3 sequences, 36% found once. Sequencing used blood, obtained after autologous hematopoietic stem cell transplantation. All receptors come from a girl between 5 and 17 years old with multiple sclerosis.

The rearrangement links TRBV21-1 to TRBJ2-5; the table's D call, TRBD1, was not checked against the DNA. Gene TRBJ2-7 matches the end of the DNA better, so the J call may be wrong. TRBV21-1 is given as a pseudogene. There are 14 residues in the CDR3. The CDR3 loop reads CASSEPGQGDEQYF. DNA of the CDR3: TGTGCCAGCAGCGAACCGGGACAGGGGGACGAGCAGTACTTC.

The V call is TRBV11-2, the J call TRBJ1-2; D gene unclear. V lost 5 bases and J lost 3, with 16 bases in between. Germline values: CDR1 SGHAT, CDR2 FQNNGV. There are 15 residues in the CDR3. The CDR3 bases are TGTGCCAGCAGCCCCCCGTTGGGCCCTTACTATGGCTACACCTTC. Residues: CASSPPLGPYYGYTF.

The chain is built from TRBV6-5 and TRBJ1-1, with D possibly being TRBD1 (5 bases). Trimming stripped 0 bases from V and 3 bases from J, with 8 bases between. CDR3 length equals 14 residues. CDR1 is MNHEY and CDR2 is SVGAGI in the germline V gene. Written as DNA, the CDR3 is TGTGCCAGCAGTTACTCCCCAGGGTACACTGAAGCTTTCTTT. This codes for CASSYSPGYTEAFF.

A few counts support this clonotype. V gene TRBV6-2 or TRBV6-3 combines with J gene TRBJ2-1; 7 nucleotides match TRBD1. This CDR3 has 19 residues. Losses at the gene ends were 4 bases for V and 4 bases for J; bases not matched to a gene: 19. Germline CDR1 and CDR2: MNHEY and SVGEGT. CDR3 DNA: TGTGCCAGCAGTTCGGGACAGTGGCCAGAGGGGAGTTGGTACAATGAGCAGTTCTTC. Its protein is CASSSGQWPEGSWYNEQFF.

This clonotype was counted ten times or more. This chain joins TRBV7-6 and TRBJ2-7; the D gene is possibly TRBD1 (6 bases). This CDR3 has 14 residues. Trimming cost V 4 bases and J 7 bases, with 17 bases left between them. Germline assignment: CDR1 SGHVS and CDR2 FNYEAQ. The chain's CDR3 is CASSSGQPGGEQYF. The DNA for the CDR3 is TGTGCCAGCAGCTCCGGACAGCCTGGGGGAGAGCAGTACTTC.

The chain combines TRBV29-1 with TRBJ2-3, with TRBD2 matching 9 bases. The V and J ends lost 6 bases and 5 bases, in that order; junction bases with no gene match: 9. CDR3 length: 14 amino acids. Germline V gives CDR1 SQVTM, CDR2 ANQGSEA. DNA of the CDR3: TGCAGCGTACCCGGGATAGCGGGAGTAGATACGCAGTATTTT. Translating gives CSVPGIAGVDTQYF.

The gene calls are TRBV5-5 and TRBJ2-5; D is ambiguous. Trimming removed 1 base at V and 5 bases at J, with 9 bases between. The CDR3 totals 13 residues. Germline V CDR1 and CDR2: SGHKS, YYEKEE (reference sequence). The CDR3 nucleotides are TGTGCCAGCAGCTTGTATTGGTCGGAGACCCAGTACTTC. This encodes CASSLYWSETQYF.

As regards this clonotype: Because the CDR3 is missing its conserved closing phenylalanine or tryptophan, this is likely a read error. CDR3 sequence (DNA): TGTGCCAGCAGTTTAGGCGGGGCCGAAGATACGCAGTATTCT. It is translated as CASSLGGAEDTQYS. The chain links TRBV12-3 or TRBV12-4 to TRBJ2-3; possible D gene TRBD2, 6 bases. The CDR3 runs to 14 residues. Deletions cut 1 base from V and 5 bases from J, with 10 bases between.

This clonotype was observed a handful of times. The V call is TRBV10-3, the J call TRBJ2-5; D may be TRBD2 (5 bases). The ends were cut back, 6 bases at V and 5 bases at J, with 13 bases in the middle. The germline CDR1 and CDR2 sequences are ENHRY and SYGVKD. CDR3 size: 13 residues. CDR3 DNA: TGTGCCATCAGGGGCCCCGAGCGGGAGACCCAGTACTTC. Protein product: CAIRGPERETQYF.

A few counts support this clonotype. This may stem from a read error, because a much larger clone lies one nucleotide away. The gene calls are TRBV4-1 and TRBJ2-1; possible D gene TRBD1, 5 bases. Germline CDR1 reads MGHRA; CDR2 reads YSYEKL. CDR3 length: 16 residues. The CDR3 coding sequence is TGCGCCAGCAGCCAAGTGGACATAATCTCCTGCAATGAGCAGTTCTTC. This encodes CASSQVDIISCNEQFF.

This clonotype was seen a few times. DNA of the CDR3: TGCGCCAGCAGCTCGACCGGGACCATCTACGAGCAGTACTTC. It yields the protein CASSSTGTIYEQYF. The chain has TRBV5-1 and TRBJ2-7, with D perhaps being TRBD1 or TRBD2 (5 bases each). Per the germline V gene, CDR1 is SGHRS and CDR2 is YFSETQ. Trimming stripped 3 bases from V and 3 bases from J, with 13 bases between. The CDR3 totals 14 residues.

This clonotype was counted between two and nine times. The chain links TRBV20-1 to TRBJ2-7; no firm D call. This CDR3 has 13 residues. With 6 bases removed from V and 7 bases from J, the gap between germline ends came to 19 bases. The germline CDR1 and CDR2 sequences are DFQATT and SNEGSKA (reference sequence). The CDR3 is CSAITRAMGEQYF. CDR3 nucleotides: TGCAGTGCCATAACTCGGGCTATGGGAGAGCAGTACTTC.

As concerns this clonotype: A much more abundant neighbour one base away suggests this may be a read error. The V gene is TRBV28, the J gene TRBJ2-5; D is undetermined. The germline V and J ends were trimmed by 6 bases and 11 bases, with 22 bases remaining between them. The V gene's germline CDR1 is MDHEN and CDR2 SYDVKM. The CDR3 is 14 amino acids. CDR3 loop: CASSALDRDNEQYF. The DNA of the CDR3 is TGTGCCAGCAGCGCGCTTGACCGCGACAATGAGCAGTACTTC.

The genes are TRBV5-5 and TRBJ2-5; no clear D. The germline gives CDR1 SGHKS, CDR2 YYEKEE (reference sequence). Trimming cost V 3 bases and J 2 bases, with 11 bases left between them. The length of the CDR3 is 14 residues. CDR3 in DNA: TGTGCCAGCAGCTGGCGCGCTCTACAAGAGACCCAGTACTTC. Translating it yields CASSWRALQETQYF.

The rearrangement links TRBV7-2 to TRBJ2-1; 13 nucleotides line up with TRBD2. CDR1 and CDR2 from the germline V gene are SGHTA and FQGNSA. The trim removed 5 bases at V and 3 bases at J, leaving 4 bases unmatched. CDR3 length equals 16 residues. The CDR3 DNA is TGTGCCAGCAGCCCGGGACTAGCGGGATTCTACAATGAGCAGTTCTTC. It encodes CASSPGLAGFYNEQFF. The full variable domain, rest sourced from reference TRBV7-2 and TRBJ2-1, is GAGVSQSPSNKVTEKGKDVELRCDPISGHTALYWYRQSLGQGLEFLIYFQGNSAPDKSGLPSDRFSAERTGGSVSTLTIQRTQQEDSAVYLCASSPGLAGFYNEQFFGPGTRLTVL.

The CDR3 DNA sequence: TGTGCCAGCAGTTTAAGGCTAGCGGGAGCCTACGAGCAGTACTTC. This encodes CASSLRLAGAYEQYF. The chain combines TRBV12-3 or TRBV12-4 with TRBJ2-5; 10 bases map to TRBD2. The end of the DNA is better explained by TRBJ2-7, so the J call may be wrong. CDR3 size: 15 residues.

J is TRBJ2-3 and V is TRBV29-1; TRBD1 matches 8 bases. From germline, CDR1 is SQVTM and CDR2 ANQGSEA. With 4 bases clipped from V and 1 base from J, the junction kept 10 bases outside the gene matches. The CDR3 has 16 amino acids. The CDR3 DNA reads TGCAGCGTTGTCCCCCCAGGGGGCGAGGGCACAGATACGCAGTATTTT. It translates to CSVVPPGGEGTDTQYF.